The 2 T cell receptor beta chains listed next were all sequenced from one sample in a study of T cell repertoires in cytomegalovirus infection. These receptors' targets are unknown. From the reads, TCRdb called clonotypes with MiXCR, one entry per CDR3 protein. The sample holds some 800,000 distinct CDR3 sequences, about 31% seen once. Specimen: cultured CD8+ T cells from PBMCs, collected from culture after CMV antigen stimulation. These receptors were taken from a human donor in good health (CMV status not recorded). Some clones in this sample may be carry-over from other donors' samples.

Note on this clonotype: The junction shows a germline mismatch at one end, possibly a read error. The V call is TRBV12-3 or TRBV12-4, the J call TRBJ1-1; tentative D call: TRBD1 (5 bases). The CDR3 loop spans 12 amino acids. DNA for the CDR3: TGTGCCAGCAGTTTACTCCCGGCAGGGTTGATCTTT. The encoded protein is CASSLLPAGLIF.

This chain links TRBV6-1 with TRBJ2-6, with TRBD1 identical over 8 bases. In germline, CDR1 is MNHNS, CDR2 SASEGT. This CDR3 comprises 19 residues. Unmatched junction bases numbered 7, after V lost 0 bases and J lost 0 bases. The CDR3 bases are TGTGCCAGCAGTGAAGCCATGACAGGGGCAATCTCTGGGGCCAACGTCCTGACTTTC. Protein: CASSEAMTGAISGANVLTF.